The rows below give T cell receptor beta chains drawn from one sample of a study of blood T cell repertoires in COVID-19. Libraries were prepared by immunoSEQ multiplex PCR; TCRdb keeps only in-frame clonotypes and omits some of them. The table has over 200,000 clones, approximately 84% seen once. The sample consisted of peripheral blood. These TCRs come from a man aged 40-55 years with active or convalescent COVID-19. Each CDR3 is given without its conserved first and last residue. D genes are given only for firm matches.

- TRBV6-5 ASSYVHNEKLF
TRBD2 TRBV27 ASSGIAGVYTDTQY
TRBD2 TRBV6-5 ASRLAGGIYNEQF
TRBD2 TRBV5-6 ASSSSGGAYEQY
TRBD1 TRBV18 ASSPKGQPNTEAF
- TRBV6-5 ASRPTVNTEAF
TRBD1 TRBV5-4 ASSLGDRHYEQY
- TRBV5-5 ASSLGGRVYSPLH
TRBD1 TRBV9 ASSTPWQGDSYGYT
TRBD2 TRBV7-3 ASSTSLAGGFTDTQY
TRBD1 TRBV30 AWTGQGADGYT
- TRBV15 ATSRDHQVSYNEKLF
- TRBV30 AWSRQANQPQH
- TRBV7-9 ASSLTAATYEQY
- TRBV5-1 ASSFAGWGTEAF
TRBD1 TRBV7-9 ASSSTTGELETQY